The entry that follows covers one T cell receptor beta chain sequence. This clonotype was seen more than once but under ten times. The antigen this receptor binds is unknown. The input lacks base qualities; no much larger clone sits a single base away. This sample is part of a study of regulatory T cells in long-lasting Graves disease (dated by TCRdb to the early 2020s). Background for the entire study: Newly diagnosed Graves' disease patients had taken antithyroid drugs for less than 3 months. Peripheral blood TCR sequencing and RNA sequencing compared persistent Graves' disease patients with newly diagnosed Graves' disease patients. The study took place in China and was registered as a clinical trial. A total of around 35 samples underwent TCR sequencing: some 13 from persistent and around 20 from newly diagnosed Graves' disease patients. Findings and caveats that apply to the study as a whole: Lower TCR Shannon entropy and fewer highly expanded clones were observed in persistent Graves' disease patients than in newly diagnosed patients, which suggested clonal expansion. The authors noted that the small sample size was a limitation that may lower accuracy. A larger number of public clonotypes was shared among persistent patients (approximately 2,500) than among newly diagnosed patients (around 970). The study examined only peripheral blood because the primary lesion, thyroid tissue, could not be accessed. Only the TCR beta chain was sequenced and analyzed.

To prepare the library, multiplex PCR was applied. Sequencer: Illumina HiSeq 4000. CDR3 regions were amplified by Arm-PCR with iRepertoire HTBI primers to construct TCR beta libraries. Before sequencing, the PCR products underwent gel purification. Per the source publication's procedure: Gene usage analysis of CDR3 amino acid clonotypes used the 60 to 75 TRBV and 14 to 15 TRBJ segments found across samples. COPE and FqMerger were used to merge the filtered high-quality paired reads into contigs. BLAST was used to align contigs to IMGT TRBV, TRBD and TRBJ reference genes, and CDR3 was defined according to IMGT. Clonotypes above 0.1% frequency were classified as highly expanded clones. Repertoire diversity was measured by Shannon entropy, and V-J evenness by the Gini coefficient. A clonotype found in more than one individual was treated as public. TCRdb reprocessed the public reads (quality trimming at Q25 with fastp, clone calling with MiXCR) and kept in-frame beta chains. Entries are consolidated by CDR3 protein sequence, retaining the most common genes and DNA. These V and J calls originate from TCRdb's pipeline instead of the authors' own analysis. In this sample the table shows about half a million distinct CDR3 sequences, around 12% of which occur a single time. The top ten clones comprise roughly 8.2% of the sample.

The time point tag for this specimen amounts to: newly diagnosed GD, antithyroid drugs for less than 3 months. For both TCR sequencing and RNA sequencing, RNA was extracted from PBMCs using TRIzol. The diagnosis of Graves' disease followed American Thyroid Association guidelines. Recruitment of patients was carried out at an endocrinology department in Xi'an, China. Each patient gave around 9 milliliters of peripheral blood, collected in an EDTA anticoagulant tube. Ficoll Paque Plus density gradient separation was used to isolate PBMCs, and no further T cell sorting was done. An Agilent 2100 Bioanalyzer and agarose gel were used to assess RNA quality, and a NanoDrop 2000 was used to measure RNA concentration. These records were also assigned to another study, of T cells in Graves' hyperthyroidism and ophthalmopathy. From the second report: Stable Graves' hyperthyroidism was defined as no progression to ophthalmopathy during 18 months of follow-up. Hyperthyroidism patients were newly diagnosed, had a disease duration of under 2 months, and were aged 18 to 65 years. Any patient with an uncontrolled infection, another autoimmune disease, pregnancy or lactation was excluded. Diagnoses were established on the basis of clinical symptoms, serum thyroxine and TRAb, thyroid ultrasound, and orbital computed tomography. A first-round RT-PCR of the TCR CDR3 used the HTBI primer set with the Qiagen OneStep RT-PCR kit. Blood samples also contained most of the expanded thyroid clonotypes (frequency above 0.001), which suggests that blood repertoires may reflect thyroid immune responses. Ophthalmopathy was separated from stable hyperthyroidism by a 13 V-J signature model, with around 88% sensitivity and approximately 81% specificity obtained in cross-validation and 80%/75% obtained in testing. In validation, progression to ophthalmopathy was predicted by the model with 70% to 71% sensitivity and 72.22% specificity, a median of roughly six months before onset. TCR V-J signatures able to tell the groups apart were searched for in a discovery cohort of around 95 patients, of whom roughly 42 had Graves' ophthalmopathy and under 65 had stable Graves' hyperthyroidism. Prospective prediction of ophthalmopathy was tested in an independent validation cohort consisting of fewer than 20 hyperthyroidism patients and more than 15 patients who later progressed to ophthalmopathy. The approximately 90 discovery patients were divided at random into training and test sets in a 7:3 ratio. Thyroid tissue and blood T-cell repertoires from roughly six Graves' hyperthyroidism patients were also compared in the study. Once sampling was done, hyperthyroidism patients were given methimazole at a starting dose of 30 mg daily, whereas ophthalmopathy patients were given high-dose intravenous methylprednisolone. Libraries were constructed in a second round of multiplex PCR, after which size selection and purification were performed. Sequencing of the libraries was done on an Illumina HiSeq2000 using paired-end 100 bp reads. SOAPnuke was used to process the raw data, with reads discarded if the reads contained adapters or uncalled bases, had a mean Phred below 15, or lacked an exact constant-primer or identifier match. COPE v1.2.5 was used to merge the high-quality paired reads, and each unique nucleotide sequence was defined as a clonotype. MiTCR v1.1 was used to align clonotypes to the IMGT TRBV, TRBD and TRBJ reference segments. Analysis was restricted to V-J combinations with a frequency above 0.0001, which covered 99.2% of repertoires. The TCS score was defined as F50 (clonal expansion) divided by E x V (chaos), with BLOSUM62-based TCRdist calculated between CDR3 peptides within each V-J. Welch's t-statistics and random forest reduced fewer than 600 V-J features to 13, which were used in a naive Bayes classifier (R e1071). No statistical method was used to fix the sample size in advance, and group allocation was not hidden from the investigators. The paper reports TCR Vbeta CDR3 sequencing of more than 120 peripheral blood samples: some 41 ophthalmopathy, under 80 hyperthyroidism and approximately 17 progressor patients.

Sequences were derived from peripheral blood mononuclear cells (PBMCs), sampled at new diagnosis, from a patient treated with antithyroid drugs. The origin of this receptor is a woman aged 25 to 39 with Graves disease. Donor details come from another sample of the same person, matched by shared clones.

CDR3 reads: CSVASWTQYF. The nucleotides read TGCAGCGTGGCCTCTTGGACCCAGTACTTC. The chain couples TRBV29-1 to TRBJ2-4; no D segment can be confidently identified. The end of the DNA is better explained by TRBJ2-5, so the J call may be wrong. Sequences SQVTM (CDR1) and ANQGSEA (CDR2) are obtained from the germline V gene. The cysteine opens and the phenylalanine closes a CDR3 of 10 amino acids. This entry keeps only the CDR3 DNA: 30 bases, framed from base 1.